Presented here are 15 T cell receptor beta chains from one specimen sequenced in a study of blood T cell repertoires in COVID-19. The assay was immunoSEQ multiplex PCR, and TCRdb's table has in-frame clones only and misses some. The sample comprises about 160,000 clones, over 75% of which are singletons, and about an eighth rests with the top ten. The sequenced sample was peripheral blood. The receptor set was obtained from a man aged 18 to 29 with COVID-19, enrolled during active disease.

The gene calls are TRBV3-1 (or the pseudogene TRBV3-2) and TRBJ2-1, with D possibly TRBD2 on 6 matching bases. Germline V CDR1 and CDR2: LGHDT, YNNKEL (reference sequence). V was trimmed by 3 bases and J by 0 bases, leaving 15 bases between them. This CDR3 has 17 amino acids. This chain's CDR3 is CASSHPPGRGSYNEQFF. DNA for the CDR3: TGTGCCAGCAGCCATCCCCCGGGGCGGGGCTCCTACAATGAGCAGTTCTTC.

The count of this clone is one. The chain couples TRBV7-2 to TRBJ2-7; the D gene is possibly TRBD2 (6 bases). Germline V CDR1 and CDR2: SGHTA, FQGNSA. Trimming took off 0 bases at V and 4 bases at J, with 13 bases between the two ends. The CDR3 has 15 residues. The CDR3 is CASSLAIAGRYEQYF. The CDR3 region has the DNA TGTGCCAGCAGCTTAGCAATCGCAGGGAGGTACGAGCAGTACTTC.

The chain employs TRBV19 and TRBJ2-1; the match to TRBD1 covers 12 bases. The CDR3 has 17 residues. V dropped 5 bases and J dropped 7; count of bases not matched to a gene: 12. CDR1 is LNHDA and CDR2 is SQIVND in the germline V gene (reference sequence). The CDR3 sequence is CASSARRDRGLKNEQFF. The CDR3 DNA reads as TGTGCCAGTAGTGCCCGACGGGACAGGGGGCTGAAGAATGAGCAGTTCTTC.

The rearrangement links TRBV3-1 (or the pseudogene TRBV3-2) to TRBJ2-3; D gene ambiguous. Germline V gene lookup returns CDR1 LGHDT and CDR2 YNNKEL (reference sequence). V lost 0 bases and J lost 4, with 14 bases in between. The CDR3 totals 16 residues. CDR3 nucleotide sequence: TGTGCCAGCAGCCAAGATTTAAGGAGTTGGGCAGATACGCAGTATTTT. It encodes CASSQDLRSWADTQYF.

Points on this clone: With only one base between it and a far larger clone, this is likely a read error. The V and J genes are TRBV7-6 and TRBJ2-7; 10 bases fit TRBD2. The CDR3 has 15 amino acids. Germline lookup yields CDR1 SGHVS and CDR2 FNYEAQ. With 1 base clipped from V and 5 bases from J, the junction kept 5 bases outside the gene matches. The CDR3, as DNA: TGTGCCAGCAGCTTAGGGGCTAGCGGGAGCCACGAGCAGTACTTC. It yields the protein CASSLGASGSHEQYF.

The DNA for the CDR3 is TGTGCCAGCAGCTCGGCCACAGGGGTCCTCTATGGCTACACCTTC. Its translation: CASSSATGVLYGYTF. The chain is built from TRBV7-8 and TRBJ1-2; 7 positions agree with TRBD1. With V trimmed by 4 bases and J by 4 bases, 9 bases remained unmatched. Germline loops: CDR1 SGHVS, CDR2 FQNEAQ. The CDR3 length is 15 residues.

A single count supports this clone. The chain uses TRBV7-6 and TRBJ2-3; D remains unclear. Germline V lookup: CDR1 SGHVS, CDR2 FNYEAQ. The CDR3 has 21 residues. The V and J ends lost 5 bases and 1 base respectively, with 31 bases between them. Here the CDR3 DNA reads TGTGCCAGCAGCGAATATGGTTCTCAGCGATTAGCCGCGAACTGCACAGATACGCAGTATTTT. It is translated as CASSEYGSQRLAANCTDTQYF.

This chain links TRBV12-3 or TRBV12-4 with TRBJ1-1, with D possibly being TRBD1 (5 bases). There are 13 residues in the CDR3. Trimming took off 6 bases at V and 0 bases at J, with 8 bases between the two ends. Here the CDR3 DNA reads TGTGCCAGCAGACAGGTTCTGAACACTGAAGCTTTCTTT. Protein: CASRQVLNTEAFF.

CDR3 amino acids: CASTGTGGSEQFF. Here the CDR3 DNA reads TGTGCCAGCACTGGGACAGGGGGAAGTGAGCAGTTCTTC. The chain is built from TRBV3-1 (or the pseudogene TRBV3-2) and TRBJ2-1, with 11 bases fitting TRBD1. Germline-derived CDR1 and CDR2 are LGHDT and YNNKEL (reference sequence). This CDR3 contains 13 residues. J gave up 9 bases and V 7 bases, and 5 bases lay outside the gene matches.

The rearrangement uses TRBV19 and TRBJ1-1, with 12 bases that match TRBD1. The CDR3 contains 16 residues. V dropped 7 bases and J dropped 1; count of bases not matched to a gene: 7. Germline-derived CDR1 and CDR2 are LNHDA and SQIVND (reference sequence). The CDR3 region is CASMGTGGAWNTEAFF. Here the CDR3 DNA reads TGTGCCAGTATGGGGACAGGGGGCGCCTGGAACACTGAAGCTTTCTTT.

The V and J genes are TRBV24-1 and TRBJ2-3, with D possibly TRBD2 on 6 matching bases. The CDR3 extends over 14 amino acids. V lost 7 bases and J 0 bases, leaving 10 bases between the germline ends. Germline assignment: CDR1 KGHDR and CDR2 SFDVKD. DNA of the CDR3: TGTGCCACCAGCCGGGAGCCTAGCACAGATACGCAGTATTTT. It is translated as CATSREPSTDTQYF.

The rearrangement links TRBV7-2 to TRBJ2-7; 8 nucleotides agree with TRBD2. The CDR3 spans 14 residues. The germline V gene encodes CDR1 SGHTA and CDR2 FQGNSA. V shed 2 bases and J 2 bases; nucleotides not matched to a gene: 2. The CDR3 sequence: CASSLRLAPYEQYF. CDR3 DNA sequence: TGTGCCAGCAGCTTACGACTAGCGCCCTACGAGCAGTACTTC.

The chain links TRBV6-5 to TRBJ2-1; D gene ambiguous. Between the trimmed V and J ends, which lost 2 bases and 1 base, there was a span of 9 bases. In germline, CDR1 is MNHEY, CDR2 SVGAGI. The CDR3 extends over 15 amino acids. In DNA form, the CDR3 reads TGTGCCAGCAGTTACGGCGGTCATTCCTACAATGAGCAGTTCTTC. It encodes CASSYGGHSYNEQFF.

The genes are TRBV12-3 or TRBV12-4 and TRBJ2-1, with D unclear. V was pared by 8 bases and J by 6 bases, with 5 bases between. The CDR3 totals 10 residues. CDR3 in DNA: TGTGCCAGCGGCGGCAATGAGCAGTTCTTC. Amino acids: CASGGNEQFF.

V gene TRBV5-4 combines with J gene TRBJ1-3, with D perhaps TRBD1 (6 bases). The germline V gene has CDR1 SGHNT and CDR2 YYREEE (reference sequence). Trimming left V 0 bases short and J 1 base short, with 11 bases between. The CDR3 is 16 residues long. The CDR3 sequence is CASSLGTGQSGNTIYF. Written as DNA, the CDR3 is TGTGCCAGCAGCTTGGGCACCGGACAGTCTGGAAACACCATATATTTT.